This T cell receptor beta chain was found in a study of cytomegalovirus exposure and HLA in healthy donors. Study in general: One earlier analysis, a look at 180 million or so T cells, found fewer than 140 million unique TCR beta sequences. HLA-typed donors contributed approximately 86 million unique TCRs, which were held in an early data release. Researchers found that about four fifths of about 400 genotyped donors fell within the Caucasian-associated ancestry cluster. General study results and limits: While the bulk of TCR sequences proved rare, some public TCRs turned up in many donors.

On this clone: Antigen unknown.

Germline V CDR1 and CDR2: WNHNN, SYGVQD (reference sequence). The V end lost 3 bases, the J end lost 8 bases, and 19 bases lay between the germline ends. The CDR3 is 15 amino acids. Primers for the PCR totalled 60 Vbeta and 13 Jbeta. Generated by immunoSEQ multiplex PCR, the TCRdb table keeps only in-frame clones and is missing some. The repertoire consists of roughly 45,000 clones, with about half occurring once and the leading ten covering roughly 5.5%. The chain is built from TRBV10-1 and TRBJ1-2; D is unclear. This receptor was obtained from a man aged 60 to 75 in good health and CMV-seronegative. The sample taken for sequencing was PBMCs. In DNA, the CDR3 is TGCGCCAGCAGTGACGATCCCACAGCAGTAGACGGCTACACCTTC. Its translation: CASSDDPTAVDGYTF.